This passage covers 24 T cell receptor beta chains from one sample sequenced in a study of vaccination and CD4 T cells after COVID-19. Regarding treatment: roughly ten-day PBMC culture with coronavirus spike peptide pools or control peptides (ViraFEST assay). Their recognized antigens are unknown. An Oncomine TCR Beta short-read assay was used to sequence the DNA from cultured CD4+ T cells. TCRdb called the PCR reads again in MiXCR, with one record for every CDR3 protein. The sample has some 20,000 distinct CDR3 sequences, 31% seen once. What was sequenced was cultured CD4+ T cells from blood. These receptors came from a human donor with COVID-19.

The chain links TRBV18 to TRBJ2-2; 7 positions agree with TRBD1. Per germline, CDR1 KGHSH and CDR2 LQKENI. V was pared by 6 bases and J by 0 bases, with 4 bases of the junction left unmatched. This CDR3 comprises 15 residues. CDR3 bases: TGTGCCAGCTCCCCGACAGGGACGAACACCGGGGAGCTGTTTTTT. Translated: CASSPTGTNTGELFF.

The chain links TRBV10-1 to TRBJ1-5; D remains ambiguous. With 3 bases removed from V and 3 bases from J, the gap between germline ends came to 6 bases. Germline V gene data show CDR1 as WNHNN and CDR2 as SYGVQD (reference sequence). The CDR3 totals 13 residues. Here the CDR3 DNA reads TGCGCCAGCAGTGAAGGCATCAATCAGCCCCAGCATTTT. Amino acids: CASSEGINQPQHF.

This clonotype came up a few times. J is TRBJ1-2 and V is TRBV28; 9 bases are shared with TRBD1. Per germline, CDR1 MDHEN and CDR2 SYDVKM. The CDR3 covers 16 residues. V was clipped by 4 bases and J by 1 base; unmatched bases: 7. Written as DNA, the CDR3 is TGTGCCAGCAGTTCAGGGACAGGGAGCGTTAACTATGGCTACACCTTC. This codes for CASSSGTGSVNYGYTF.

The V gene is TRBV2, the J gene TRBJ2-7, with D perhaps assigned TRBD1 or TRBD2 (5 bases each). With 2 bases removed from V and 2 bases from J, the gap between germline ends came to 13 bases. The CDR3 has 15 amino acids. The germline CDR1 and CDR2 sequences are SNHLY and FYNNEI. DNA of the CDR3: TGTGCCAGCAGTGAACGCATCGGGGCACCCTACGAGCAGTACTTC. Translated, it gives CASSERIGAPYEQYF.

This chain uses TRBV20-1 with TRBJ1-4, with TRBD1 as a possible D gene (6 bases). Trimming took off 5 bases at V and 0 bases at J, with 13 bases between the two ends. CDR3 size: 15 residues. The V gene's germline CDR1 is DFQATT and CDR2 SNEGSKA (reference sequence). This CDR3 reads CSASRTVATNEKLFF. CDR3 bases: TGCAGTGCTTCCCGGACAGTTGCAACTAATGAAAAACTGTTTTTT.

The DNA for the CDR3 is TGCAGTGCTAGAGCCTGGACAGGGGAGGATCAGCCCCAGCATTTT. It is translated as CSARAWTGEDQPQHF. The gene calls are TRBV20-1 and TRBJ1-5; TRBD1 matches 9 bases. CDR3 length: 15 amino acids. CDR1 DFQATT and CDR2 SNEGSKA come from the germline V gene (reference sequence). V gave up 1 base and J gave up 5 bases; unmatched junction bases: 6.

The chain has TRBV5-1 and TRBJ1-6; a weak D match, TRBD1 (6 bases). V shed 4 bases and J shed 0 bases, with 14 bases lying between them. The CDR3 runs 17 residues. Germline V gene sequence: CDR1 SGHRS, CDR2 YFSETQ. The chain's CDR3 is CASSPDSLSSYNSPLHF. The CDR3 DNA reads TGCGCCAGCAGCCCGGACAGCTTAAGCTCCTATAATTCACCCCTCCACTTT.

In its sample, this clonotype was seen a few times. This rearrangement joins TRBV6-2 or TRBV6-3 to TRBJ1-2, with D possibly being TRBD1 (5 bases). The CDR3 has 13 amino acids. CDR1 MNHEY and CDR2 SVGEGT come from the germline V gene. DNA of the CDR3: TGTGGAACCACCACCACAGGAGACTATGGCTACACCTTC. As protein: CGTTTTGDYGYTF.

This chain links TRBV19 with TRBJ1-1; TRBD1 matches 9 bases. The V gene's germline CDR1 is LNHDA and CDR2 SQIVND (reference sequence). The ends lost 6 bases at V and 4 bases at J; junction bases unmatched: 12. This CDR3 contains 16 residues. The CDR3 is CASSAPGDRELTEAFF. In nucleotides, the CDR3 is TGTGCCAGTAGCGCCCCGGGGGACAGGGAACTCACTGAAGCTTTCTTT.

This clonotype occurred once. The rearrangement links TRBV20-1 to TRBJ2-7; the D gene is possibly TRBD1 (5 bases). Germline V CDR1 and CDR2: DFQATT, SNEGSKA (reference sequence). Between the trimmed V and J ends, which lost 0 bases and 8 bases, there was a span of 8 bases. CDR3 length equals 11 residues. In nucleotides, the CDR3 is TGCAGTGCTAGAGAGACAGAGAAGCAGTACTTC. This encodes CSARETEKQYF.

The gene calls are TRBV6-1 and TRBJ1-1; 8 bases agree with TRBD1. The CDR3 extends over 15 amino acids. Losses at the gene ends were 6 bases for V and 3 bases for J; bases not matched to a gene: 9. CDR1 is MNHNS and CDR2 is SASEGT in the germline V gene. Here the CDR3 DNA reads TGTGCCAGCAGCCCCAGGACAGGGAGGGACACTGAAGCTTTCTTT. It yields the protein CASSPRTGRDTEAFF.

This clonotype has only a few counts. The chain couples TRBV2 to TRBJ2-7; 11 nucleotides match TRBD2. The junction had 6 bases not matched to a gene; V was cut back by 7 bases and J by 7 bases. Germline assignment: CDR1 SNHLY and CDR2 FYNNEI. The CDR3 consists of 13 residues. CDR3 nucleotides: TGTGCCAGCATGGGGATAGCGGGGGGGGAGCAGTACTTC. It is translated as CASMGIAGGEQYF.

The rearrangement uses TRBV12-3 or TRBV12-4 and TRBJ2-7, with D uncertain. The germline V and J ends were trimmed by 5 bases and 6 bases, with 14 bases remaining between them. This CDR3 has 13 amino acids. The CDR3 region has the DNA TGTGCCAGCAGTCTCCAAGTCCGAACCGAGCAGTACTTC. Amino acids: CASSLQVRTEQYF.

In its sample, this clonotype was seen once. This sequence joins TRBV19 and TRBJ1-5; D is undetermined. Trimming removed 1 base from V and 4 bases from J, with 2 bases in between. This CDR3 has 12 residues. Germline values: CDR1 LNHDA, CDR2 SQIVND (reference sequence). CDR3 sequence: CASSIVNQPQHF. CDR3 in DNA: TGTGCCAGTAGTATAGTTAATCAGCCCCAGCATTTT.

This chain joins TRBV12-3 or TRBV12-4 and TRBJ1-3; the D is unclear. The V gene lost 3 bases and the J gene lost 0 bases, with 3 bases spanning the gap. The CDR3 covers 13 residues. CDR3 residues: CASSLNSGNTIYF. Written as DNA, the CDR3 is TGTGCCAGCAGTTTGAACTCTGGAAACACCATATATTTT.

This chain joins TRBV5-6 and TRBJ1-5; D not resolved. The germline V gene encodes CDR1 SGHDT and CDR2 YYEEEE. The germline V and J ends were trimmed by 1 base and 7 bases, with 9 bases remaining between them. This CDR3 is built from 13 residues. CDR3 coding DNA: TGTGCCAGCAGCTTGCTGGGTTCCCAGCCCCAGCATTTT. Translation gives CASSLLGSQPQHF.

This clonotype has a handful of counts. J is TRBJ2-5 and V is TRBV18; the match to TRBD1 covers 9 bases. Germline V lookup: CDR1 KGHSH, CDR2 LQKENI. The CDR3 runs to 15 residues. Trimming cost V 3 bases and J 5 bases; bases outside gene matches: 7. CDR3 amino acids: CASSPGQGVFETQYF. The CDR3, as DNA: TGTGCCAGCTCACCGGGACAGGGCGTTTTTGAGACCCAGTACTTC. The full variable domain, its missing parts supplied by reference TRBV18 and TRBJ2-5, is NAGVMQNPRHLVRRRGQEARLRCSPMKGHSHVYWYRQLPEEGLKFMVYLQKENIIDESGMPKERFSAEFPKEGPSILRIQQVVRGDSAAYFCASSPGQGVFETQYFGPGTRLLVL.

This clonotype showed up just a few times. The V gene is TRBV6-4, the J gene TRBJ1-1; the D gene is possibly TRBD1 (5 bases). The CDR3 is 15 amino acids. V lost 5 bases, J lost 5 bases, and 18 bases lay in between. Germline V gives CDR1 MRHNA, CDR2 SNTAGT. In DNA form, the CDR3 reads TGTGCCAGCAGTAGCCTTGGACACGGGAGGACTGAAGCTTTCTTT. Its protein is CASSSLGHGRTEAFF.

The rearrangement joins TRBV5-5 to TRBJ2-5; TRBD2 agrees at 8 bases. The length of the CDR3 is 16 residues. The ends lost 3 bases at V and 3 bases at J; junction bases unmatched: 10. Germline V gives CDR1 SGHKS, CDR2 YYEKEE (reference sequence). This chain's CDR3 is CASSSPRQAGEETQYF. In DNA form, the CDR3 reads TGTGCCAGCAGCTCCCCCCGGCAAGCGGGGGAAGAGACCCAGTACTTC. The whole variable domain, filled in from reference TRBV5-5 and TRBJ2-5, reads DAGVTQSPTHLIKTRGQQVTLRCSPISGHKSVSWYQQVLGQGPQFIFQYYEKEERGRGNFPDRFSARQFPNYSSELNVNALLLGDSALYLCASSSPRQAGEETQYFGPGTRLLVL.

This chain links TRBV21-1 with TRBJ2-7; the table names TRBD2, a call not compared with the DNA. TRBV21-1 is a listed pseudogene. This CDR3 has 16 amino acids. The CDR3 nucleotides are TGTGCCAGCAGCAGACAAACAGCGGGCACCTCCTACGAGCAGTACTTC. Residues: CASSRQTAGTSYEQYF.

The chain combines TRBV6-1 with TRBJ2-1; 11 nucleotides align to TRBD2. Per the germline V gene, CDR1 is MNHNS and CDR2 is SASEGT. The junction had 6 bases not matched to a gene; V was cut back by 10 bases and J by 1 base. The length of the CDR3 is 15 residues. The DNA for the CDR3 is TGTGCCACCAAGACTAGCGGGGCTTCCTACAATGAGCAGTTCTTC. Translated: CATKTSGASYNEQFF.

This clonotype was seen more than once but under ten times. The chain carries TRBV6-2 or TRBV6-3 and TRBJ1-6; tentative D call: TRBD1 (5 bases). The CDR3 has 14 residues. V was pared by 5 bases and J by 6 bases, with 11 bases between. CDR1 is MNHEY and CDR2 is SVGEGT in the germline V gene. For the CDR3, the DNA is TGTGCCAGCAGTGAGGGGCCCAGTAATTCACCCCTCCACTTT. It specifies CASSEGPSNSPLHF.

The chain carries TRBV11-2 and TRBJ2-5, with D perhaps assigned TRBD1 or TRBD2 (5 bases each). V was pared by 5 bases and J by 10 bases, with 29 bases between. Germline V CDR1 and CDR2: SGHAT, FQNNGV. The CDR3 is made up of 17 amino acids. CDR3 sequence reads: CASSPIRGIESRGHQYF. CDR3 in DNA: TGTGCCAGCAGCCCAATAAGAGGGATCGAGTCAAGGGGCCACCAGTACTTC.

The chain has TRBV19 and TRBJ1-4; no clear D gene. Germline loops: CDR1 LNHDA, CDR2 SQIVND (reference sequence). V dropped 6 bases and J dropped 0 bases, with 5 bases sitting between them. The CDR3 spans 13 residues. CDR3 in DNA: TGTGCCAGTAGGGTTGCAACTAATGAAAAACTGTTTTTT. Its translation is CASRVATNEKLFF.